A selection of T cell receptor beta chains follows, all from one sample in a study of CD4 and CD8 cells across lung adenocarcinoma regions. TCRdb reprocessed the PCR reads via MiXCR and lists one record per CDR3 protein. The top ten clones hold 55% of a sample with around 18,000 distinct CDR3 sequences, under 60% of them seen once. Input material: CD8+ T cells from the center of a lung tumor. All receptors come from a female donor with lung adenocarcinoma. The CD4 and CD8 labels of this study may be unreliable. CDR3s include the opening cysteine and the closing phenylalanine or tryptophan. D genes are given only for firm matches. Size is omitted from some rows. Given values are once, few, many or a class for expanded clones.

CDR3 protein: CASSAAHGGRGQDTQYF
CDR3 DNA: TGTGCCAGCAGTGCGGCGCACGGGGGCCGGGGGCAAGATACCCAGTACTTT
clone size: .
J gene: TRBJ2-3
D gene: .
V gene: TRBV6-1

CDR3 protein: CASSLGGGVEETQYF
CDR3 DNA: TGTGCCAGCAGTCTTGGGGGTGGGGTCGAAGAGACCCAGTACTTC
clone size: .
J gene: TRBJ2-5
D gene: .
V gene: TRBV3-1

CDR3 protein: CASSYNGQRGTGELFF
CDR3 DNA: TGTGCCAGCAGTTACAACGGCCAGCGGGGCACCGGGGAGCTGTTTTTT
clone size: few
J gene: TRBJ2-2
D gene: TRBD2
V gene: TRBV6-5

CDR3 protein: CASSVLGLSTTDTQYF
CDR3 DNA: TGTGCCAGCAGCGTCTTGGGGCTGTCCACCACAGACACTCAGTACTTC
clone size: once
J gene: TRBJ2-4
D gene: .
V gene: TRBV6-1

CDR3 protein: CASSFHRDRDGYTF
CDR3 DNA: TGTGCCAGCAGTTTCCACAGGGACCGGGATGGCTACACCTTC
clone size: once
J gene: TRBJ1-2
D gene: .
V gene: TRBV27

CDR3 protein: CAWSFAPLGDTQYF
CDR3 DNA: TGTGCCTGGAGTTTTGCTCCCTTGGGGGATACGCAGTATTTT
clone size: few
J gene: TRBJ2-3
D gene: .
V gene: TRBV30

CDR3 protein: CASSQGGYEQYF
CDR3 DNA: TGCGCCAGCAGCCAGGGGGGTTACGAGCAGTACTTC
clone size: few
J gene: TRBJ2-7
D gene: .
V gene: TRBV4-1

CDR3 protein: CASSVTGSGQETLYF
CDR3 DNA: TGTGCCAGCAGTGTGACAGGGTCTGGCCAAGAGACCCTGTACTTC
clone size: .
J gene: TRBJ2-5
D gene: TRBD1
V gene: TRBV6-1

CDR3 protein: CASSVGGTSGSYEQYF
CDR3 DNA: TGTGCCAGCAGCGTAGGAGGGACTAGCGGCTCCTACGAGCAGTACTTC
clone size: .
J gene: TRBJ2-7
D gene: TRBD2
V gene: TRBV9

CDR3 protein: CAIGALAGQDQETQYF
CDR3 DNA: TGTGCCATCGGGGCGCTAGCGGGGCAAGACCAAGAGACCCAGTATTTC
clone size: .
J gene: TRBJ2-5
D gene: TRBD2
V gene: TRBV10-3

CDR3 protein: CASSRTSYNEQFF
CDR3 DNA: TGTGCCAGCAGCCGGACCTCCTACAATGAGCAGTTCTTC
clone size: .
J gene: TRBJ2-1
D gene: .
V gene: TRBV14

CDR3 protein: CASSQEFLAGSYEQYF
CDR3 DNA: TGTGCCAGCAGCCAAGAATTCCTAGCGGGGTCCTACGAGCAGTACTTC
clone size: .
J gene: TRBJ2-7
D gene: TRBD2
V gene: TRBV4-2

CDR3 protein: CASSATRTHQPQHF
CDR3 DNA: TGTGCCAGCAGTGCGACTCGTACCCATCAGCCCCAGCATTTT
clone size: few
J gene: TRBJ1-5
D gene: .
V gene: TRBV6-1

CDR3 protein: CASSFPGSHNEQFF
CDR3 DNA: TGTGCCAGCAGTTTCCCGGGGTCACACAATGAGCAGTTCTTC
clone size: .
J gene: TRBJ2-1
D gene: .
V gene: TRBV27

CDR3 protein: CAGSGGGGPDTQYF
CDR3 DNA: TGTGCGGGCAGTGGGGGCGGGGGACCAGATACGCAGTATTTC
clone size: few
J gene: TRBJ2-3
D gene: .
V gene: TRBV6-1

CDR3 protein: CASSLVYREISTDTQYF
CDR3 DNA: TGCGCCAGCAGCTTGGTTTATCGGGAGATCAGCACAGATACGCAGTATTTT
clone size: .
J gene: TRBJ2-3
D gene: .
V gene: TRBV5-1

CDR3 protein: CASSYSNFGGTGELYF
CDR3 DNA: TGTGCCAGCAGTTACTCGAATTTTGGGGGCACCGGGGAGCTGTATTTT
clone size: once
J gene: TRBJ2-2
D gene: .
V gene: TRBV6-5

CDR3 protein: CASSRVTDGMNTEAFF
CDR3 DNA: TGCGCCAGCAGCCGAGTCACCGACGGGATGAACACTGAAGCTTTCTTT
clone size: .
J gene: TRBJ1-1
D gene: .
V gene: TRBV4-1

CDR3 protein: CASSSGQGAYTGELFF
CDR3 DNA: TGTGCCAGCTCGTCAGGACAGGGGGCTTACACCGGGGAGCTGTTTTTT
clone size: .
J gene: TRBJ2-2
D gene: TRBD1
V gene: TRBV18

CDR3 protein: CASSLLGLGTDTQYF
CDR3 DNA: TGTGCCAGCAGCCTCCTTGGCTTAGGCACAGATACGCAGTATTTT
clone size: few
J gene: TRBJ2-3
D gene: .
V gene: TRBV6-1

CDR3 protein: CGSTGRGATNTQYF
CDR3 DNA: TGTGGCAGCACGGGGCGGGGAGCCACAAATACTCAGTACTTT
clone size: .
J gene: TRBJ2-4
D gene: .
V gene: TRBV6-1

CDR3 protein: CASRRTGGGAQYF
CDR3 DNA: TGTGCCAGCAGGAGGACAGGGGGGGGGGCGCAGTACTTC
clone size: .
J gene: TRBJ2-7
D gene: TRBD1
V gene: TRBV6-1

CDR3 protein: CASVMGRVDGYTF
CDR3 DNA: TGTGCCAGCGTCATGGGCAGGGTAGATGGCTACACCTTC
clone size: many
J gene: TRBJ1-2
D gene: .
V gene: TRBV6-1

CDR3 protein: CASSQWGGTEAFF
CDR3 DNA: TGTGCCAGCAGCCAGTGGGGGGGGACTGAAGCTTTCTTT
clone size: once
J gene: TRBJ1-1
D gene: .
V gene: TRBV14

CDR3 protein: CASSPRDRAIREQYF
CDR3 DNA: TGTGCCAGCAGCCCTCGGGACAGGGCGATTCGCGAGCAGTACTTC
clone size: many
J gene: TRBJ2-7
D gene: TRBD1
V gene: TRBV11-3

CDR3 protein: CASSFGQVGYEQYF
CDR3 DNA: TGTGCCAGCAGCTTTGGACAGGTAGGGTACGAGCAGTACTTC
clone size: .
J gene: TRBJ2-7
D gene: TRBD1
V gene: TRBV11-2

CDR3 protein: CASSVSRPGQGNYGYTF
CDR3 DNA: TGTGCCAGCAGTGTCAGCAGGCCCGGACAGGGTAACTATGGCTACACCTTC
clone size: many
J gene: TRBJ1-2
D gene: TRBD1
V gene: TRBV6-1

CDR3 protein: CATSDYGTGNYNEQFF
CDR3 DNA: TGTGCCACCAGTGATTATGGGACAGGGAACTACAATGAGCAGTTCTTC
clone size: .
J gene: TRBJ2-1
D gene: TRBD1
V gene: TRBV24-1

CDR3 protein: CASSVLGLGATDIQYF
CDR3 DNA: TGTGCCAGCAGTGTGTTGGGGCTGGGAGCCACAGACATTCAGTACTTC
clone size: .
J gene: TRBJ2-4
D gene: .
V gene: TRBV6-1

CDR3 protein: CASSFDRLNEQFF
CDR3 DNA: TGTGCCAGCAGCTTCGACCGCCTCAATGAGCAGTTCTTC
clone size: many
J gene: TRBJ2-1
D gene: .
V gene: TRBV11-3

CDR3 protein: CASSRQGVNIQYF
CDR3 DNA: TGTGCCAGCAGCCGACAGGGTGTAAACATTCAGTACTTC
clone size: .
J gene: TRBJ2-4
D gene: TRBD1
V gene: TRBV14

CDR3 protein: CASSQDDIRETQYF
CDR3 DNA: TGTGCCAGCAGCCAAGATGACATCCGCGAGACCCAGTACTTC
clone size: .
J gene: TRBJ2-5
D gene: .
V gene: TRBV4-2

CDR3 protein: CASSLGGVWNIQYF
CDR3 DNA: TGCGCCAGCTCCCTCGGGGGTGTTTGGAACATTCAGTACTTC
clone size: .
J gene: TRBJ2-4
D gene: .
V gene: TRBV10-2

CDR3 protein: CAGSAGRGTDTQYF
CDR3 DNA: TGCGCCGGCAGTGCCGGGAGGGGCACAGATACGCAGTATTTT
clone size: .
J gene: TRBJ2-3
D gene: TRBD2
V gene: TRBV10-2

CDR3 protein: CASTLGLFNTGELFF
CDR3 DNA: TGTGCCAGCACACTGGGCCTTTTTAACACCGGGGAGCTGTTTTTT
clone size: .
J gene: TRBJ2-2
D gene: .
V gene: TRBV6-1

CDR3 protein: CASSYYPGLSPEQFF
CDR3 DNA: TGTGCCAGCAGTTACTACCCGGGACTATCCCCCGAGCAGTTCTTC
clone size: many
J gene: TRBJ2-1
D gene: TRBD2
V gene: TRBV6-5

CDR3 protein: CASSAEGSGANVLTF
CDR3 DNA: TGTGCCAGCAGTGCCGAGGGCTCTGGGGCCAACGTCCTGACTTTC
clone size: .
J gene: TRBJ2-6
D gene: .
V gene: TRBV6-1

CDR3 protein: CAVRGELLHEQFF
CDR3 DNA: TGTGCCGTCCGGGGAGAGCTACTTCATGAGCAGTTCTTC
clone size: .
J gene: TRBJ2-1
D gene: .
V gene: TRBV10-3

CDR3 protein: CAISNGGAVSTDTQYF
CDR3 DNA: TGTGCCATCAGCAACGGGGGGGCTGTGAGCACAGATACGCAGTATTTT
clone size: many
J gene: TRBJ2-3
D gene: TRBD2
V gene: TRBV10-3

CDR3 protein: CASSYSRDRGYGYTF
CDR3 DNA: TGTGCCAGCAGTTACTCCCGGGACAGGGGCTATGGCTACACCTTC
clone size: many
J gene: TRBJ1-2
D gene: TRBD1
V gene: TRBV6-5